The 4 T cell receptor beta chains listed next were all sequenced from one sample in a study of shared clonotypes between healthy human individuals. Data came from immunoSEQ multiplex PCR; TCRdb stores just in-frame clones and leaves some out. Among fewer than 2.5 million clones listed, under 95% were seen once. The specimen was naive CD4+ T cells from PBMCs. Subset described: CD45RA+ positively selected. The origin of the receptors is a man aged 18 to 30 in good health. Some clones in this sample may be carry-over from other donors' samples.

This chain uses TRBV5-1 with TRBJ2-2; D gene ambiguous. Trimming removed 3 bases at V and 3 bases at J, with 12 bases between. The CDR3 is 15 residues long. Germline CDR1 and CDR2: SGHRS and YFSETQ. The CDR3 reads CASSSFGEYTGELFF. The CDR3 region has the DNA TGCGCCAGCAGCTCGTTTGGGGAATACACCGGGGAGCTGTTTTTT.

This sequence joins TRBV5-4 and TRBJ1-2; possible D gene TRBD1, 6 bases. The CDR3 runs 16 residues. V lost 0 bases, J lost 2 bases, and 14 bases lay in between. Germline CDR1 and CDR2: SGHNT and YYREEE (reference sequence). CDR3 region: CASSLARGRGNYGYTF. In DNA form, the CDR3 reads TGTGCCAGCAGCTTGGCCCGTGGTAGGGGGAACTATGGCTACACCTTC. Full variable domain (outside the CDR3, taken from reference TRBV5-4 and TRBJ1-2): ETGVTQSPTHLIKTRGQQVTLRCSSQSGHNTVSWYQQALGQGPQFIFQYYREEENGRGNFPPRFSGLQFPNYSSELNVNALELDDSALYLCASSLARGRGNYGYTFGSGTRLTVV.

DNA for the CDR3: TGTGCCAGCAGCTTAAGACAGGGGGCCGGTGGCTACACCTTC. The encoded protein is CASSLRQGAGGYTF. The chain combines TRBV7-8 with TRBJ1-2; 10 bases fit TRBD1. J was trimmed by 7 bases and V by 2 bases; bases with no gene match: 4. The CDR3 has 14 amino acids. Germline CDR1 and CDR2: SGHVS and FQNEAQ. The full variable domain, in which reference TRBV7-8 and TRBJ1-2 provide the parts outside the CDR3, is GAGVSQSPRYKVAKRGQDVALRCDPISGHVSLFWYQQALGQGPEFLTYFQNEAQLDKSGLPSDRFFAERPEGSVSTLKIQRTQQEDSAVYLCASSLRQGAGGYTFGSGTRLTVV.

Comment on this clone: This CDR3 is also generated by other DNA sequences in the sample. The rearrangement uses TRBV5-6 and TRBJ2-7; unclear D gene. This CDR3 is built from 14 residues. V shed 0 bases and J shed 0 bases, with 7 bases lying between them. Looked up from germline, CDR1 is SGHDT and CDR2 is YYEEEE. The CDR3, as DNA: TGTGCCAGCAGCTTGGGGCAGAGCTCCTACGAGCAGTACTTC. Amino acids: CASSLGQSSYEQYF. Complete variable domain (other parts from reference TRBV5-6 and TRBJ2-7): DAGVTQSPTHLIKTRGQQVTLRCSPKSGHDTVSWYQQALGQGPQFIFQYYEEEERQRGNFPDRFSGHQFPNYSSELNVNALLLGDSALYLCASSLGQSSYEQYFGPGTRLTVT.